The 25 T cell receptor beta chains below were found in one sample sequenced in a study of CD8 T cells in ankylosing spondylitis. Study conclusions and caveats: Characteristic, it appeared, of ankylosing spondylitis blood was a TCR beta motif of eight or nine highly homologous variants.

One entry per CDR3 protein, called by TCRdb with MiXCR from the 5' RACE reads. The profile shows more than 100,000 distinct CDR3 sequences, 15% to 20% of them singletons. For these receptors, no antigen is known. Sample: blood, either unsorted or a sorted T cell fraction (not recorded which). The source is a male donor with ankylosing spondylitis.

This clonotype was seen a few times. This chain connects TRBV11-2 to TRBJ2-7; no reliable D call. V was shortened by 5 bases and J by 3 bases, with 14 bases between the two germline ends. Germline V gene lookup returns CDR1 SGHAT and CDR2 FQNNGV. The CDR3 runs 14 residues. The CDR3 spells CASSPQDGIYEQYF. CDR3 DNA sequence: TGTGCCAGCAGCCCTCAGGACGGAATCTACGAGCAGTACTTC.

This clonotype was recorded a few times. The chain carries TRBV28 and TRBJ2-1; possibly TRBD2 for D (6 bases). V was trimmed by 3 bases and J by 5 bases, leaving 11 bases between them. The CDR3 extends over 14 amino acids. Germline V gene lookup returns CDR1 MDHEN and CDR2 SYDVKM. The CDR3 spells CASSFLTSNNEQFF. In DNA, the CDR3 is TGTGCCAGCAGTTTCCTTACTAGCAACAATGAGCAGTTCTTC.

This clonotype has only a few counts. J is TRBJ2-7 and V is TRBV12-3 or TRBV12-4; 9 bases fit TRBD1. CDR3 length: 15 residues. V shed 7 bases and J 5 bases; nucleotides not matched to a gene: 12. CDR3 nucleotide sequence: TGTGCCAGCAAGCTAAGCGGGACAGGGAAGAACGAGCAGTACTTC. Translating gives CASKLSGTGKNEQYF.

This clonotype was recorded a few times. The chain carries TRBV4-1 and TRBJ2-7, with D hard to call. The germline CDR1 and CDR2 sequences are MGHRA and YSYEKL. The CDR3 runs to 14 residues. The ends were cut back, 0 bases at V and 6 bases at J, with 12 bases in the middle. CDR3 loop: CASSQDLSDGEQYF. In nucleotides, the CDR3 is TGCGCCAGCAGCCAAGATCTCTCAGACGGCGAGCAGTACTTC.

This clonotype was detected only a few times. The chain has TRBV29-1 and TRBJ1-1; tentatively, D is TRBD1 (5 bases). Germline CDR1 SQVTM, CDR2 ANQGSEA. V was shortened by 2 bases and J by 11 bases, with 12 bases between the two germline ends. The CDR3 runs 11 residues. CDR3 sequence (DNA): TGCAGCGTTGAACGGGACTGGGAGGCTTTCTTT. It specifies CSVERDWEAFF.

This clonotype was counted a few times. The rearrangement uses TRBV20-1 and TRBJ2-7; tentatively, D is TRBD1 (6 bases). CDR1 and CDR2 from the germline V gene are DFQATT and SNEGSKA (reference sequence). The CDR3 spans 16 residues. V was pared by 2 bases and J by 2 bases, with 19 bases between. The CDR3 DNA follows: TGCAGTGCTAGAAGGACTGGACAGCATCAAACCTACGAGCAGTACTTC. This sequence encodes CSARRTGQHQTYEQYF.

This sequence joins TRBV12-3 or TRBV12-4 and TRBJ2-1; 8 positions match TRBD2. The CDR3 is made up of 14 amino acids. The J segment lost 9 bases and the V segment lost 4 bases, leaving 8 bases of the junction unmatched. In DNA, the CDR3 is TGTGCCAGCAGTTATGGGACTAGACTCAGTGAGCAGTTCTTC. It codes for CASSYGTRLSEQFF.

The V and J genes are TRBV7-9 and TRBJ1-5; D is possibly TRBD1 (5 bases). The CDR3 is made up of 14 amino acids. Trimming removed 5 bases from V and 3 bases from J, with 11 bases in between. Germline-derived CDR1 and CDR2 are SEHNR and FQNEAQ (reference sequence). The DNA of the CDR3 is TGTGCCAGCAGCCCCGACAGACACAATCAGCCCCAGCATTTT. It is translated as CASSPDRHNQPQHF.

This chain uses TRBV27 with TRBJ2-7, with D possibly being TRBD2 (6 bases). Germline V CDR1 and CDR2: MNHEY, SMNVEV (reference sequence). V was cut by 4 bases and J by 9 bases, with 13 bases left in between. The CDR3 length is 12 residues. The CDR3 here is CASSSAGGPQYF. The CDR3 region has the DNA TGTGCCAGCAGTTCCGCCGGAGGGCCGCAGTACTTC.

The chain employs TRBV27 and TRBJ1-2; D not certain. This CDR3 is 15 amino acids long. Trimming shortened V by 3 bases and J by 1 base, and 12 bases separated the two germline ends. In germline, CDR1 is MNHEY, CDR2 SMNVEV (reference sequence). The CDR3 DNA is TGTGCCAGCAGTTTCCGGGCCACACTTAACTATGGCTACACCTTC. It is translated as CASSFRATLNYGYTF.

The chain employs TRBV6-1 and TRBJ1-2, with D hard to call. Germline CDR1 is MNHNS and CDR2 is SASEGT. Trimming removed 5 bases from V and 4 bases from J, with 14 bases in between. This CDR3 has 14 residues. The chain's CDR3 is CASSLGVGSYGYTF. The CDR3 coding sequence is TGTGCCAGCAGTCTAGGAGTCGGGAGCTATGGCTACACCTTC.

The chain employs TRBV7-3 and TRBJ2-3; D unclear. CDR3 length: 15 amino acids. The germline V gene encodes CDR1 SGHTA and CDR2 FQGTGA. Trimming removed 4 bases from V and 0 bases from J, with 11 bases in between. CDR3 nucleotides: TGTGCCAGCAGCTCTTGGGGTGGGAGCACAGATACGCAGTATTTT. This gives the protein CASSSWGGSTDTQYF.

This clonotype was counted only a few times. V usage is TRBV4-1 and J usage is TRBJ2-2, with a tentative D call TRBD1 (5 bases). The CDR3 consists of 15 residues. Germline CDR1 and CDR2: MGHRA and YSYEKL. Trimming removed 1 base at V and 5 bases at J, with 11 bases between. The CDR3 sequence: CASSQVSGSTGELFF. As DNA, the CDR3 is TGCGCCAGCAGCCAAGTTTCAGGGTCGACCGGGGAGCTGTTTTTT.

This clonotype showed up just a few times. This chain joins TRBV7-2 and TRBJ2-3; D not resolved. V lost 0 bases to trimming and J lost 3 bases, with 10 bases between them. The germline V gene has CDR1 SGHTA and CDR2 FQGNSA. This CDR3 contains 15 residues. CDR3 sequence reads: CASSLAFLGTDTQYF. The CDR3 region has the DNA TGTGCCAGCAGCTTAGCCTTTCTAGGGACAGATACGCAGTATTTT.

This clonotype was detected only a few times. The chain employs TRBV27 and TRBJ1-2, with 8 bases matching TRBD1. The V and J ends lost 6 bases and 4 bases, in that order; junction bases with no gene match: 4. Germline V gene sequence: CDR1 MNHEY, CDR2 SMNVEV (reference sequence). This CDR3 contains 13 residues. The CDR3 region is CASSQGASYGYTF. The CDR3 DNA is TGTGCCAGCAGCCAGGGGGCGAGCTATGGCTACACCTTC.

This clonotype was seen more than once but under ten times. The CDR3 region is CASSIGAASTDTQYF. CDR3 DNA: TGTGCCAGTAGTATAGGAGCGGCTTCCACAGATACGCAGTATTTT. The chain joins TRBV19 to TRBJ2-3; TRBD2 is a possible D gene (5 bases). In germline, CDR1 is LNHDA, CDR2 SQIVND (reference sequence). Trimming removed 1 base at V and 2 bases at J, with 10 bases between. There are 15 residues in the CDR3.

The genes are TRBV12-3 or TRBV12-4 and TRBJ2-7, with D hard to call. V was clipped by 6 bases and J by 5 bases, with 11 bases between them. This CDR3 has 12 residues. DNA for the CDR3: TGTGCCAGCAGGAGGACCTTGAACGAGCAGTACTTC. Its translation is CASRRTLNEQYF.

This chain uses TRBV6-1 with TRBJ1-1, with a tentative D call TRBD1 (5 bases). CDR1 and CDR2 from the germline V gene are MNHNS and SASEGT. The CDR3 is made up of 16 amino acids. Trimming shortened V by 1 base and J by 0 bases, and 12 bases separated the two germline ends. CDR3 loop: CASSEVGGRLNTEAFF. CDR3 bases: TGTGCCAGCAGTGAAGTCGGGGGTCGGCTGAACACTGAAGCTTTCTTT.

This clonotype was counted only a few times. V usage is TRBV20-1 and J usage is TRBJ2-1, with 12 bases that match TRBD2. Trimming took 0 bases from V and 7 from J; bases not matched to a gene: 28. In germline, CDR1 is DFQATT, CDR2 SNEGSKA (reference sequence). This CDR3 comprises 23 residues. CDR3: CSARDYQRSTSGRTEIRWNEQFF. In nucleotides, the CDR3 is TGCAGTGCTAGAGATTACCAACGTTCTACTAGCGGGAGGACCGAGATTCGGTGGAATGAGCAGTTCTTC.

This clonotype was counted only a few times. The rearrangement joins TRBV6-1 to TRBJ2-7; 12 bases are shared with TRBD2. Germline CDR1 MNHNS, CDR2 SASEGT. The J segment lost 4 bases and the V segment lost 4 bases, leaving 8 bases of the junction unmatched. The CDR3 consists of 16 residues. The CDR3 here is CASSVSLAGGGYEQYF. The CDR3, as DNA: TGTGCCAGCAGTGTCTCACTAGCGGGAGGCGGATACGAGCAGTACTTC.

The chain links TRBV3-1 to TRBJ2-3, with 9 bases identical to TRBD2. After removal of 0 bases from V and 2 bases from J, the junction contained 6 bases not matched to a gene. The CDR3 sequence is 17 residues long. Germline CDR1 and CDR2: LGHDT and YNNKEL (reference sequence). This CDR3 reads CASSQDAGGRATDTQYF. The CDR3, as DNA: TGTGCCAGCAGCCAAGATGCTGGCGGGAGGGCCACAGATACGCAGTATTTT.

The chain is built from TRBV20-1 and TRBJ2-1, with 9 bases aligning to TRBD2. This CDR3 comprises 14 residues. Unmatched junction bases numbered 9, after V lost 6 bases and J lost 6 bases. CDR1 and CDR2 (germline): DFQATT, SNEGSKA (reference sequence). DNA of the CDR3: TGCAGTGCAGGGCATAGCGGGAGTCTCAATGAGCAGTTCTTC. Translating gives CSAGHSGSLNEQFF.

V usage is TRBV15 and J usage is TRBJ2-3; possibly TRBD1 or TRBD2 for D (5 bases each). The CDR3 loop spans 12 amino acids. Germline-derived CDR1 and CDR2 are LNHNV and YYDKDF (reference sequence). V lost 8 bases, J lost 2 bases, and 8 bases lay in between. The CDR3 loop is CATRDLTDTQYF. The CDR3 DNA reads as TGTGCCACCCGGGACCTCACAGATACGCAGTATTTT.

This clonotype was seen only once. Likely a read error: the CDR3 ends without its conserved phenylalanine or tryptophan. The rearrangement joins TRBV12-3 or TRBV12-4 to TRBJ2-1; D unclear. The CDR3 loop spans 11 amino acids. The chain's CDR3 is CASSLANEQFL. The CDR3 coding sequence is TGTGCCAGCAGCTTAGCCAATGAGCAGTTCCTC.

This clonotype has just a few counts. This sequence joins TRBV20-1 and TRBJ2-5; tentatively, D is TRBD2 (5 bases). Germline V gives CDR1 DFQATT, CDR2 SNEGSKA (reference sequence). V dropped 3 bases and J dropped 6 bases, with 14 bases sitting between them. This CDR3 is built from 13 residues. The CDR3 sequence is CSASIEGWQTQYF. The CDR3 region has the DNA TGCAGTGCTAGTATTGAGGGTTGGCAGACCCAGTACTTC.